This T cell receptor beta chain was found in a study of graft-versus-host responses after intestinal transplantation. Across the study: The transplants performed in recipients were multivisceral, liver-intestinal, or isolated intestinal. For two to four years after anti-thymocyte globulin induction, all recipients took tacrolimus and steroids. Study-level points and caveats: Early after transplant, HvG clones declined as circulating GvH clones peaked. The authors found GvH clones in recipient marrow, some appearing first in ileum or blood.

A word on this clone: The antigen is not known.

The CDR3 consists of 16 residues. V lost 4 bases and J lost 0, with 12 bases in between. Germline CDR1 and CDR2: SGHVS and FNYEAQ. Sequencing was performed with immunoSEQ multiplex PCR; in TCRdb, only in-frame clones are kept and a portion is missing. This table holds about 92,000 clones, around nine tenths found once. The rearrangement joins TRBV7-6 to TRBJ2-2; the D gene is possibly TRBD1 (6 bases). The sequence was collected from a human donor who received an intestinal transplant. The sequencing here drew on unstimulated CD8+ T cells sorted from spleen or lymph node cells, taken before intestinal transplant. The DNA for the CDR3 is TGTGCCAGCAGCTGGACCGGGACATCGAACACCGGGGAGCTGTTTTTT. Translated: CASSWTGTSNTGELFF.